This is a list of T cell receptor beta chains from one sample in a study of OX40 agonist ivuxolimab in advanced cancers. The protocol was immunoSEQ multiplex PCR, while the TCRdb copy is restricted to in-frame clones and leaves out a portion. The sample records approximately 30,000 clones, over 80% being singletons. The specimen comprised CD4+ or CD8+ T cells sorted from blood, sampled in a trial of the OX40 agonist ivuxolimab. The receptor set was obtained from an adult with an advanced solid tumor such as melanoma, head and neck, liver or kidney cancer. Each CDR3 is given with its conserved first and last residue. D genes are given only for firm matches. The size of a clone is reported for some rows only, either as once, few or many, or as a class for expanded clones.

d_gene | j_gene | v_gene | abundance | CDR3nt | CDR3aa
TRBD1 | TRBJ1-4 | TRBV11-2 | - | TGTGCCAGCAGCTTAGCTGAACAGGGGATAGTTTTT | CASSLAEQGIVF
TRBD2 | TRBJ2-3 | TRBV10-2 | few | TGCGCCACCGGGAGGGTCACAGATACGCAGTATTTT | CATGRVTDTQYF
- | TRBJ1-1 | TRBV6-5 | - | TGTGCCAGCAGCCCCCTGGGGTCATCCACTGAAGCTTTCTTT | CASSPLGSSTEAFF
- | TRBJ1-1 | TRBV14 | - | TGTGCCAGCAGCCATTTGCCGGGTATGAACACTGAAGCTTTCTTT | CASSHLPGMNTEAFF
- | TRBJ2-1 | TRBV7-3 | - | TGTGCCAGCAGCTACCGGGACAAGAATTTCTACAATGAGCAGTTCTTC | CASSYRDKNFYNEQFF
- | TRBJ1-2 | TRBV19 | - | TGTGCCAGTAGCCCATCGGGGGGCCAAAGTGGCTACACCTTC | CASSPSGGQSGYTF
TRBD1 | TRBJ2-5 | TRBV7-7 | - | TGTGCTAGCAGCTTAGGGACAGCACAAGAGACCCAGTACTTC | CASSLGTAQETQYF
- | TRBJ2-7 | TRBV5-1 | - | TGCGCCAGCAGCTTGGCCGGCAGATACTACGAGCAGTACTTC | CASSLAGRYYEQYF
- | TRBJ2-1 | TRBV15 | - | TGTGCCACCAGCAGTAGACTGCCTTTCGCCGGGAATGAGCAGTTCTTC | CATSSRLPFAGNEQFF
- | TRBJ1-5 | TRBV10-3 | - | TGTGCCATCAGTGATTCCAGGGACCGCAATCAGCCCCAGCATTTT | CAISDSRDRNQPQHF
- | TRBJ2-1 | TRBV7-9 | - | TGTGCCAGCAGCTTTTCCCTGGGCGATAGCGGATTCTACAATGAGCAGTTCTTC | CASSFSLGDSGFYNEQFF
- | TRBJ2-1 | TRBV29-1 | - | TGCAGCGTTTTGGGGGGGTACAGGGGCCATGAGCAGTTCTTC | CSVLGGYRGHEQFF
- | TRBJ2-3 | TRBV27 | - | TGTGCCAGCAGTTTCACGGGGGCCGGTACGCAGTATTTT | CASSFTGAGTQYF
- | TRBJ2-5 | TRBV4-3 | once | TGCGCCAGCAGCCAAGGGCAGCGTCAAGAGACCCAGTACTTC | CASSQGQRQETQYF
TRBD2 | TRBJ2-3 | TRBV9 | - | TGTGCCAGCAGCGTAAGCGGGAGGCTCACAGATACGCAGTATTTT | CASSVSGRLTDTQYF
- | TRBJ2-4 | TRBV28 | - | TGTGCCAGCAGTACCATAAACATTCAGTACTTC | CASSTINIQYF
- | TRBJ1-4 | TRBV28 | - | TGTGCCAGCAGTTTACGAGTATCTAATGAAAAACTGTTTTTT | CASSLRVSNEKLFF
TRBD1 | TRBJ1-5 | TRBV19 | - | TGTGCCAGTAGTACCTCGACAGGGAGCAATCAGCCCCAGCATTTT | CASSTSTGSNQPQHF
- | TRBJ2-7 | TRBV7-2 | - | TGTGCCAGCAGCCCCGGGGCTAGCTACCACGAGCAGTACTTC | CASSPGASYHEQYF
TRBD2 | TRBJ2-7 | TRBV4-3 | - | TGCGCCAGCAGCCAAGAATTTCGGAGCGGGAGTGTGATCGAGCAGTACTTC | CASSQEFRSGSVIEQYF
TRBD2 | TRBJ2-3 | TRBV7-8 | once | TGTGCCAGCAGCTTAGCGATGGGACTAGCGGGGGCCACAGATACGCAGTATTTT | CASSLAMGLAGATDTQYF
- | TRBJ2-3 | TRBV28 | - | TGTGCCAGCAGTCGACAGGCTAGCACAGATACGCAGTATTTT | CASSRQASTDTQYF
- | TRBJ2-2 | TRBV28 | - | TGTGCCAGCAGTCTCCCAGACAGCAGGACCGGGGAGCTGTTTTTT | CASSLPDSRTGELFF
- | TRBJ2-3 | TRBV2 | - | TGTGCCAGCAGACCAGGGTTAGGAACGTCCACAGATACGCAGTATTTT | CASRPGLGTSTDTQYF
TRBD1 | TRBJ2-7 | TRBV30 | - | TGTGCCTGGAGTTACGGGACAGGGGACGAGCAGTACTTC | CAWSYGTGDEQYF
TRBD1 | TRBJ2-7 | TRBV9 | - | TGTGCCAGCAGCGTGTCGGGACAGGGGGCCTACGAGCAGTACTTC | CASSVSGQGAYEQYF
TRBD2 | TRBJ2-7 | TRBV9 | - | TGTGCCAGCAGCGAGGGGACTAGCGGGATTTACGAGCAGTACTTC | CASSEGTSGIYEQYF
- | TRBJ1-4 | TRBV7-2 | - | TGTGCCAGCAGCTTAAGGGGGGGCGCGGGTGAAAAACTGTTTTTT | CASSLRGGAGEKLFF
- | TRBJ2-3 | TRBV19 | - | TGTGCCAGTAGGCCAACCCTTGGGCGGCCTAGCACAGATACGCAGTATTTT | CASRPTLGRPSTDTQYF
TRBD1 | TRBJ2-1 | TRBV19 | - | TGTGCCAGTAGTACGACAGGGGGTAATGAGCAGTTCTTC | CASSTTGGNEQFF
TRBD1 | TRBJ1-4 | TRBV27 | - | TGTGCCAGCAGTACCGGACAGGGGGCTTATGAAAAACTGTTTTTT | CASSTGQGAYEKLFF
- | TRBJ1-1 | TRBV7-9 | - | TGTGCCAGTCCCTCCTTGGTAAGGGAGGCCACTGAAGCTTTCTTT | CASPSLVREATEAFF
TRBD2 | TRBJ2-1 | TRBV4-1 | once | TGCGCCAGCAGCCAAGTGCAATCTAGCGGGACCTACAATGAGCAGTTCTTC | CASSQVQSSGTYNEQFF
- | TRBJ1-2 | TRBV2 | few | TGTGCCAGCAGTGAAGGGTGGGACCGGGGTTCTGGCTACACCTTC | CASSEGWDRGSGYTF
- | TRBJ2-1 | TRBV7-9 | - | TGTGCCAGCAGCCTCCTCTTCAATGAGCAGTTCTTC | CASSLLFNEQFF
- | TRBJ2-7 | TRBV16 | - | TGTGCCAGCAGCCAAGGCAGAACCGACGAGCAGTACTTC | CASSQGRTDEQYF
- | TRBJ1-1 | TRBV28 | - | TGTGCCAGCAGTCTAGGGGGGAACACTGAAGCTTTCTTT | CASSLGGNTEAFF
- | TRBJ2-1 | TRBV7-2 | once | TGTGCCAGCAGCTTCCTGCCCCCGGGGCACAATGAGCAGTTCTTC | CASSFLPPGHNEQFF
- | TRBJ1-6 | TRBV4-3 | - | TGCGCCAGCAGCCAAGATGGGGGAGAACACTCCTATAATTCACCCCTCCACTTT | CASSQDGGEHSYNSPLHF
TRBD1 | TRBJ1-4 | TRBV6-5 | - | TGTGCCAGCAGTTACTGGACAGGGGGCCGGAATGAAAAACTGTTTTTT | CASSYWTGGRNEKLFF
TRBD1 | TRBJ1-1 | TRBV13 | few | TGTGCCAGCAGCTTGGGACAGGGGTTGCACACTGAAGCTTTCTTT | CASSLGQGLHTEAFF
TRBD2 | TRBJ2-1 | TRBV7-9 | once | TGTGCCAGCAGGGGACTAGCGGGCAGGGAGCAGTTCTTC | CASRGLAGREQFF
- | TRBJ1-1 | TRBV6-6 | - | TGTGCCAGCAGTTACTCGGGCGTGGGGGGTACTGAAGCTTTCTTT | CASSYSGVGGTEAFF
TRBD2 | TRBJ2-1 | TRBV9 | - | TGTGCCAGCAAAGCATCCCTCGGGAGGAATGAGCAGTTCTTC | CASKASLGRNEQFF
- | TRBJ1-2 | TRBV6-5 | - | TGTGCCAGCAGTTACTCGGGCCCTCCTGGATCCTATGGCTACACCTTC | CASSYSGPPGSYGYTF
TRBD2 | TRBJ2-7 | TRBV4-3 | - | TGCGCCAGCAGCCAAGATTACGGGAGGGCCGAAGAGCAGTACTTC | CASSQDYGRAEEQYF
- | TRBJ2-1 | TRBV6-5 | once | TGTGCCAGCAGTTACTCGAAAGGGGTGGGTTACAATGAGCAGTTCTTC | CASSYSKGVGYNEQFF
- | TRBJ2-1 | TRBV29-1 | - | TGCAGCGTTGGTGTCAAAGCGCCCCCTTTATACAATGAGCAGTTCTTC | CSVGVKAPPLYNEQFF
- | TRBJ1-5 | TRBV27 | - | TGTGCCAGCAGTTGGGGGGAAGGCGATCAGCCCCAGCATTTT | CASSWGEGDQPQHF
- | TRBJ1-2 | TRBV6-5 | - | TGTGCCAGCAGTTACTCGATGTTATTCGGGGGCTATGGCTACACCTTC | CASSYSMLFGGYGYTF
- | TRBJ2-5 | TRBV28 | - | TGTGCCAGCAGTCTCCCGTCGGGGGTCCAGTACTTC | CASSLPSGVQYF
- | TRBJ2-3 | TRBV13 | - | TGTGCCAGCAGCCTCCGGACAGCCGCTATCACAGATACGCAGTATTTT | CASSLRTAAITDTQYF
- | TRBJ2-2 | TRBV2 | once | TGTGCCAGCAGTACCTTACTCGTCCCGACCGGGGAGCTGTTTTTT | CASSTLLVPTGELFF